These T cell receptor beta chains were read from a single sample in a study of response to subunit inactivated influenza vaccine. Each CDR3 protein gets one entry after TCRdb re-called the RT-PCR reads with MiXCR. The data hold some 800,000 distinct CDR3 sequences, with over 20% observed a single time. The material sequenced was PBMCs from blood, taken more than 4 days after vaccination. Receptors were obtained from a man aged 50 or older who received an inactivated influenza vaccine. Each CDR3 is given with its conserved first and last residue. The D gene is left open where the match is weak. Expanded clones get a size class; other rows say once, few or many, or leave the size out.

d_call clone_size j_call v_call cdr3_aa cdr3_nt
. few TRBJ1-5 TRBV20-1 CSASSPEYSNQPQHF TGCAGTGCTAGTTCTCCGGAATATAGCAATCAGCCCCAGCATTTT
. few TRBJ2-2 TRBV7-2 CASSLFGAAGELFF TGTGCCAGCAGCTTATTTGGAGCGGCCGGGGAGCTGTTTTTT
. . TRBJ1-5 TRBV14 CASSQGDNQPQHF TGTGCCAGCAGTCAGGGAGACAATCAGCCCCAGCATTTT
. . TRBJ2-6 TRBV25-1 CASTGRSGANVLTF TGTGCCAGCACCGGAAGATCTGGGGCCAACGTCCTGACTTTC
. . TRBJ1-1 TRBV20-1 CSTKKADSPNTEAFF TGCAGTACCAAAAAAGCGGACAGCCCGAACACTGAAGCTTTCTTT
TRBD1 . TRBJ1-3 TRBV7-2 CASSWTGLISGNTIYF TGTGCCAGCAGCTGGACAGGTTTAATCTCTGGAAACACCATATATTTT
TRBD1 few TRBJ2-7 TRBV12-3/TRBV12-4 CASSLSSLGTGRHEQYF TGTGCCAGCAGTTTATCGTCCCTGGGGACAGGGCGCCACGAGCAGTACTTC
. . TRBJ2-1 TRBV21-1 CASSREGQRYNEQFF TGTGCCAGCAGCAGGGAAGGACAGAGATACAATGAGCAGTTCTTC
. . TRBJ2-5 TRBV4-1 CASSQGERGKETQYF TGCGCCAGCAGCCAAGGGGAAAGGGGGAAAGAGACCCAGTACTTC
TRBD1 . TRBJ2-2 TRBV10-3 CAISNDRETGELFF TGTGCCATCAGTAACGACAGGGAGACCGGGGAGCTGTTTTTT
TRBD1 many TRBJ1-4 TRBV20-1 CSARDRQWEKLFF TGCAGTGCTAGGGACAGGCAGTGGGAAAAACTGTTTTTT
TRBD2 few TRBJ2-1 TRBV20-1 CSARDSISGRRNEQFF TGCAGTGCTAGAGATTCCATTAGCGGGAGAAGGAATGAGCAGTTCTTC
TRBD2 . TRBJ2-1 TRBV27 CASSPSGGYEQFF TGTGCCAGCAGTCCGTCGGGGGGTTATGAGCAGTTCTTC
. . TRBJ1-2 TRBV12-3/TRBV12-4 CASSLDAPYGYTF TGTGCCAGCAGCCTGGACGCGCCCTATGGCTACACCTTC
. few TRBJ2-5 TRBV11-2 CASSFRGVGETQYF TGTGCCAGCAGCTTCAGGGGGGTTGGGGAGACCCAGTACTTC
. . TRBJ1-1 TRBV10-3 CAISESPGNTEAFF TGTGCCATCAGTGAGTCGCCAGGGAACACTGAAGCTTTCTTT
TRBD2 . TRBJ2-7 TRBV5-6 CASTVGGSSTYEQYF TGTGCCAGCACCGTGGGCGGGAGTAGTACCTACGAGCAGTACTTC
. . TRBJ2-5 TRBV27 CASRGSLRAKETQYF TGTGCCAGCAGGGGCTCCCTAAGGGCAAAAGAGACCCAGTACTTC
. . TRBJ2-7 TRBV20-1 CSARYGLTSEQYF TGCAGTGCTAGATATGGCTTAACCTCCGAGCAGTACTTC
. many TRBJ1-4 TRBV12-3/TRBV12-4 CASSRTSRNEKLFF TGTGCCAGCAGCCGGACCTCAAGAAATGAAAAACTGTTTTTT
. few TRBJ2-3 TRBV7-8 CASSGIGGQRTDTQYF TGTGCCAGCAGCGGGATCGGCGGCCAACGCACAGATACGCAGTATTTT
TRBD2 many TRBJ2-1 TRBV10-3 CAISESGTSGDEQFF TGTGCCATCAGTGAGTCTGGGACTAGCGGTGATGAGCAGTTCTTC
. . TRBJ2-5 TRBV19 CASSIGPKQAQYF TGTGCCAGTAGTATCGGACCGAAGCAGGCCCAGTACTTC
. few TRBJ2-5 TRBV7-2 CASSLVRTKETQYF TGTGCCAGCAGCTTAGTTCGAACCAAAGAGACCCAGTACTTC
. . TRBJ2-4 TRBV28 CATNIQVKNIQYF TGTGCCACCAACATCCAGGTCAAAAACATTCAGTACTTC
. few TRBJ2-7 TRBV28 CASSTANLAGDYYEQYF TGTGCCAGCAGTACTGCAAATTTGGCAGGGGATTACTACGAGCAGTACTTC
. few TRBJ2-3 TRBV4-3 CASSQVTGDSTDTQYF TGCGCCAGCAGCCAAGTGACCGGGGATAGCACAGATACGCAGTATTTT
TRBD1 few TRBJ2-7 TRBV7-2 CASSPRQGNPYEQYF TGTGCCAGCAGCCCACGACAGGGCAACCCCTACGAGCAGTACTTC
. . TRBJ2-7 TRBV29-1 CSAGSHSYEQYF TGCAGCGCCGGGAGCCATTCCTACGAGCAGTACTTC
TRBD2 few TRBJ2-3 TRBV4-3 CASSQGAGRGASDTQYF TGCGCCAGCAGCCAAGGAGCGGGGCGGGGGGCCTCAGATACGCAGTATTTT
. few TRBJ1-6 TRBV20-1 CSATGRSGSPLHF TGCAGTGCTACAGGGCGAAGTGGATCACCCCTCCACTTT
. . TRBJ2-1 TRBV9 CASSVEGGGGYNEQFF TGTGCCAGCAGCGTAGAGGGGGGAGGGGGTTACAATGAGCAGTTCTTC
. . TRBJ2-1 TRBV6-2/TRBV6-3 CASRKTGTLYNEQFF TGTGCCAGCAGAAAAACCGGGACATTGTACAATGAGCAGTTCTTC
. few TRBJ2-3 TRBV20-1 CSPRSGDWTDTQYF TGCAGTCCGAGGTCGGGGGATTGGACAGATACGCAGTATTTT
. few TRBJ2-7 TRBV29-1 CSVGGDEQYF TGCAGCGTTGGAGGGGACGAGCAGTACTTC
. few TRBJ2-7 TRBV20-1 CSARPDRAYEQYF TGCAGTGCTAGACCGGACAGAGCCTACGAGCAGTACTTC
. . TRBJ2-1 TRBV2 CASSEWQDNQFF TGTGCCAGCAGTGAATGGCAGGACAACCAGTTCTTC
TRBD1 many TRBJ2-4 TRBV13 CASSEMGQSQYF TGTGCCAGCAGCGAGATGGGACAGTCTCAGTACTTC
. . TRBJ2-7 TRBV15 CATSRDLAWEWGEQYF TGTGCCACCAGCAGAGATTTGGCATGGGAGTGGGGCGAGCAGTACTTC
TRBD1 few TRBJ2-5 TRBV7-2 CASSVNRGFQETQYF TGTGCCAGCAGCGTTAACAGGGGATTCCAAGAGACCCAGTACTTC
. . TRBJ1-5 TRBV12-3/TRBV12-4 CASSPYGGNQPQHF TGTGCCAGCAGCCCCTATGGGGGGAATCAGCCCCAGCATTTT
. few TRBJ2-7 TRBV6-2/TRBV6-3 CASSLTLSSYEQYF TGTGCCAGCAGTTTGACACTGAGCTCCTACGAGCAGTACTTC
TRBD1 few TRBJ1-6 TRBV20-1 CSARDQGVLNSPLHF TGCAGTGCTAGAGATCAGGGGGTACTTAATTCACCCCTCCACTTT
. many TRBJ1-2 TRBV15 CATSRGFSNYGYTF TGTGCCACCAGCAGGGGTTTCTCTAACTATGGCTACACCTTC
TRBD1 once TRBJ2-1 TRBV3-1 CASSGTGDAFGRSYNEQFF TGTGCCAGCAGTGGTACAGGGGACGCCTTTGGTCGCTCCTACAATGAGCAGTTCTTC
TRBD2 many TRBJ2-2 TRBV6-5 CASSYDLAGGPNGELFF TGTGCCAGCAGTTACGATCTAGCGGGAGGGCCGAACGGGGAGCTGTTTTTT
. few TRBJ1-1 TRBV4-3 CASSQVLLNTEAFF TGCGCCAGCAGCCAAGTTTTACTGAACACTGAAGCTTTCTTT
. few TRBJ2-5 TRBV5-1 CASSWAGTQETQYF TGCGCCAGCAGCTGGGCCGGGACCCAAGAGACCCAGTACTTC
. . TRBJ2-3 TRBV7-2 CASNHRTDTQYF TGTGCCAGCAACCATAGGACAGATACGCAGTATTTT
TRBD2 few TRBJ2-2 TRBV12-3/TRBV12-4 CASKGGRYTGELFF TGTGCCAGCAAGGGCGGGAGATACACCGGGGAGCTGTTTTTT
. few TRBJ2-7 TRBV6-2/TRBV6-3 CASSYGQRRSYEQYF TGTGCCAGCAGTTACGGACAGCGTAGGTCCTACGAGCAGTACTTC
. . TRBJ2-3 TRBV6-2/TRBV6-3 CASRRREGGTDTQYF TGTGCCAGCAGACGAAGAGAGGGCGGCACAGATACGCAGTATTTT
TRBD2 few TRBJ2-1 TRBV10-3 CAIKGTSGKSYNEQFF TGTGCCATCAAAGGGACTAGCGGAAAATCCTACAATGAGCAGTTCTTC
TRBD2 few TRBJ2-3 TRBV14 CASSQDSSGLTDTQYF TGTGCCAGCAGCCAAGATTCTAGCGGACTCACAGATACGCAGTATTTT